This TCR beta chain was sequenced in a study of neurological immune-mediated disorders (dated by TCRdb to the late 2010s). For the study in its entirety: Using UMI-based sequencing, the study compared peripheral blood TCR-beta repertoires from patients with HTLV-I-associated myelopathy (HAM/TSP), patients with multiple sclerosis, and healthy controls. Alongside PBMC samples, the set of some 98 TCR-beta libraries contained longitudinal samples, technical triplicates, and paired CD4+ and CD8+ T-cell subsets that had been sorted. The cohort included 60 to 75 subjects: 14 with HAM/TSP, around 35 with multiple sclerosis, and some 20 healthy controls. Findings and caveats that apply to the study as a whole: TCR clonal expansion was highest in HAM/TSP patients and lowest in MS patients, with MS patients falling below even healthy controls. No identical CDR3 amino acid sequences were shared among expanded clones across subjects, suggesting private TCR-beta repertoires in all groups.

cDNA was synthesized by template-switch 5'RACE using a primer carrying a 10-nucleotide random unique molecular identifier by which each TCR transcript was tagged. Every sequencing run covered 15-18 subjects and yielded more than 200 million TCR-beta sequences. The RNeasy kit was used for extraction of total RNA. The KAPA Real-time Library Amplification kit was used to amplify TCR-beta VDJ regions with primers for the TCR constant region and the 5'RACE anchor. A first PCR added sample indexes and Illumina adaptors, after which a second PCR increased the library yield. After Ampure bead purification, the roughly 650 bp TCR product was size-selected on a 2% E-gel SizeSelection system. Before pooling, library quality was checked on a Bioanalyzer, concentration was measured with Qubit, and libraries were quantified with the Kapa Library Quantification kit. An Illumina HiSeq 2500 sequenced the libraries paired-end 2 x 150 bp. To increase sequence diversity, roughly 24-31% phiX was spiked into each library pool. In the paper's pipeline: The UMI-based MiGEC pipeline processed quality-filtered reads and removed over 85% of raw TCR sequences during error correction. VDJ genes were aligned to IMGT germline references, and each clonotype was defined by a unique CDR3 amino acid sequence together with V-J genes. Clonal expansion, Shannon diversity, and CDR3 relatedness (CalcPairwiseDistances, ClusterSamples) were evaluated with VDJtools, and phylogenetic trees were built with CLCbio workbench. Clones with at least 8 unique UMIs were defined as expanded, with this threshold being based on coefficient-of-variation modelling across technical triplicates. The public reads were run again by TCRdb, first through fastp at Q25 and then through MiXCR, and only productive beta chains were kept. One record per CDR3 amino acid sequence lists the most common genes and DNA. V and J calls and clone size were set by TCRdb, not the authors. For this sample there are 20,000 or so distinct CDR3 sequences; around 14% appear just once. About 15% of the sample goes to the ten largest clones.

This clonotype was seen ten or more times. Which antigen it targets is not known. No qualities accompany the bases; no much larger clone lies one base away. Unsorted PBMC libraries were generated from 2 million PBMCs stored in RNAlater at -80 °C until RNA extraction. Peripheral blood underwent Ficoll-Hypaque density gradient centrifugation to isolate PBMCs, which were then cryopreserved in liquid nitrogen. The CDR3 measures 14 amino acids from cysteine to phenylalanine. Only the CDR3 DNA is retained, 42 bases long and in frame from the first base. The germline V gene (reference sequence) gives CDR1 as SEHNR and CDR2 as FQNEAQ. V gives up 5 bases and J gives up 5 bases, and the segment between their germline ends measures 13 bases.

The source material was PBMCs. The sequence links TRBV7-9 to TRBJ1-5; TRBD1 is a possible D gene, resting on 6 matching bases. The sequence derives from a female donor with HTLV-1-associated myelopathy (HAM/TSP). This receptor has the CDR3 CASSTQGGHQPQHF. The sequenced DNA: TGTGCCAGCAGCACCCAAGGGGGTCATCAGCCCCAGCATTTT. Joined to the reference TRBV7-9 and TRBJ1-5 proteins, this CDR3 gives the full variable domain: DTGVSQNPRHKITKRGQNVTFRCDPISEHNRLYWYRQTLGQGPEFLTYFQNEAQLEKSRLLSDRFSAERPKGSFSTLEIQRTEQGDSAMYLCASSTQGGHQPQHFGDGTRLSIL.